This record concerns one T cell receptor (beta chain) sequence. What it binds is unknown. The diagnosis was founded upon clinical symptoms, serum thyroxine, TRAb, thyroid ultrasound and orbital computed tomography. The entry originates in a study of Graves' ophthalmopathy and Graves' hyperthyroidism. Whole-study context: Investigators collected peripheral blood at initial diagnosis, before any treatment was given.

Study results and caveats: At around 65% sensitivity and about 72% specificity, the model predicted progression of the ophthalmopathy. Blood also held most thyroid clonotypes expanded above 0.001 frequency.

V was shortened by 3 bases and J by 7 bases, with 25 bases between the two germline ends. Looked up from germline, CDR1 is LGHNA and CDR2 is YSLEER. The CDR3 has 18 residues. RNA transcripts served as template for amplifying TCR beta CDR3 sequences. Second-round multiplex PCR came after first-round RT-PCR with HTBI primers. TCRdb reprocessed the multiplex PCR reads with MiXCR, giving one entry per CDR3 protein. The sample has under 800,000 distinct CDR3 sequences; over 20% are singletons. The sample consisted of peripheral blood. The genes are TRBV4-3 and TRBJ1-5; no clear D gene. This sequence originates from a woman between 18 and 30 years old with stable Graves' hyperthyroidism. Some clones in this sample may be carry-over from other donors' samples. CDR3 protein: CASSQSRGEGLLGQPQHF. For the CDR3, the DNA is TGCGCCAGCAGCCAGTCCCGAGGAGAGGGCTTACTGGGCCAGCCCCAGCATTTT.